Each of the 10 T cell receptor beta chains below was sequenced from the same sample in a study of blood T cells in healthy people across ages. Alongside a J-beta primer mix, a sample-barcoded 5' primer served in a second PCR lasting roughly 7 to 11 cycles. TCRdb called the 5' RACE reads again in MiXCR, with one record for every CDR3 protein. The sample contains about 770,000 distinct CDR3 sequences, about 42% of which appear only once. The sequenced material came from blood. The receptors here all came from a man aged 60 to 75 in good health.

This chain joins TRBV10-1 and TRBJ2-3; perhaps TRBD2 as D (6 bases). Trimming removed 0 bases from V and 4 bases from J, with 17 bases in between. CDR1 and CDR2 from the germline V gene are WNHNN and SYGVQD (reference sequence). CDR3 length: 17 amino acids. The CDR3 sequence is CASSESTLRGGADTQYF. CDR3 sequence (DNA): TGCGCCAGCAGTGAGTCAACCCTGAGGGGAGGCGCAGATACGCAGTATTTT.

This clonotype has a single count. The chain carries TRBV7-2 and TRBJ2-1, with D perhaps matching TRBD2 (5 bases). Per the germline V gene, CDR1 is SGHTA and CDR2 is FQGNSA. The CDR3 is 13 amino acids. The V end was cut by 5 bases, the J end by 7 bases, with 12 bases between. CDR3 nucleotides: TGTGCCAGCAGCGCTCGCGAGGGTAATGAGCAGTTCTTC. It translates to CASSAREGNEQFF.

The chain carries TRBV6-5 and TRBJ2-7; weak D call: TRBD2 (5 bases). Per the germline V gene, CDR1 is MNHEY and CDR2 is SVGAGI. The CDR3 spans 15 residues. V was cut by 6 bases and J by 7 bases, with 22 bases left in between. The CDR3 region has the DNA TGTGCCAGCAGCCCGGATGGAGGTTACTACAATGAGCAGTACTTC. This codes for CASSPDGGYYNEQYF.

CDR3 coding DNA: TGTGCCAGCAGTTTATCGCCGGAGCTCTCCTACGAGCAGTACTTC. Translation: CASSLSPELSYEQYF. The chain links TRBV27 to TRBJ2-7, with no clear D. The CDR3 length is 15 residues. Germline CDR1 is MNHEY and CDR2 is SMNVEV (reference sequence). V was shortened by 0 bases and J by 0 bases, with 9 bases between the two germline ends.

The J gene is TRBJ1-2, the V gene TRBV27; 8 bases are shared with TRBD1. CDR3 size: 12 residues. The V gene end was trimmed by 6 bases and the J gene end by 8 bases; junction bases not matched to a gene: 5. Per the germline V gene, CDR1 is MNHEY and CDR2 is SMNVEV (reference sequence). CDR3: CASSQQGGGYTF. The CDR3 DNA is TGTGCCAGCAGCCAACAGGGGGGCGGCTACACCTTC.

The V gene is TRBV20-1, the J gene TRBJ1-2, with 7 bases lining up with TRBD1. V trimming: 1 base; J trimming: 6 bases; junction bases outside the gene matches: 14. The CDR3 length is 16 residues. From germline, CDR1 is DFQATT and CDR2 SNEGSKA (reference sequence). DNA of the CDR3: TGCAGTGCTAGAGGCCCCCGACAGGGTCAAGGGGATGGCTACACCTTC. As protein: CSARGPRQGQGDGYTF.

The CDR3 protein is CASSHEAGVRYEQYF. CDR3 sequence (DNA): TGCGCCAGCAGCCATGAAGCAGGGGTGAGGTACGAGCAGTACTTC. This chain joins TRBV4-3 and TRBJ2-7, with D maybe TRBD1 (6 bases). The V end was cut by 3 bases, the J end by 4 bases, with 16 bases between. CDR1 is LGHNA, CDR2 YSLEER, per germline. This CDR3 comprises 15 residues.

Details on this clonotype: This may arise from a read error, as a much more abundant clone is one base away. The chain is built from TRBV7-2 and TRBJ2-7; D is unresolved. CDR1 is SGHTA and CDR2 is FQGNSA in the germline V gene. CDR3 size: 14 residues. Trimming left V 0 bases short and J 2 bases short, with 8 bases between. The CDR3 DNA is TGTACCAGCAGCTTAGCCGCTACCACCTACGAGCAGTACTTC. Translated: CTSSLAATTYEQYF.

CDR3 protein: CASSLEQGLEGYTF. In DNA form, the CDR3 reads TGTGCCAGCAGTTTAGAACAGGGGTTAGAAGGCTACACCTTC. The rearrangement links TRBV12-3 or TRBV12-4 to TRBJ1-2; TRBD1 aligns across 7 bases. The CDR3 contains 14 residues. V lost 1 base, J lost 8 bases, and 7 bases stayed unmatched.

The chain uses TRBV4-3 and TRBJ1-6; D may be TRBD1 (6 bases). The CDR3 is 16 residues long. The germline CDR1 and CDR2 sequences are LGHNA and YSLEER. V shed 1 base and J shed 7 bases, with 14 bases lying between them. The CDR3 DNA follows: TGCGCCAGCAGCCAAGGAGGGGGACCGGTAAATTCACCCCTCCACTTT. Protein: CASSQGGGPVNSPLHF.